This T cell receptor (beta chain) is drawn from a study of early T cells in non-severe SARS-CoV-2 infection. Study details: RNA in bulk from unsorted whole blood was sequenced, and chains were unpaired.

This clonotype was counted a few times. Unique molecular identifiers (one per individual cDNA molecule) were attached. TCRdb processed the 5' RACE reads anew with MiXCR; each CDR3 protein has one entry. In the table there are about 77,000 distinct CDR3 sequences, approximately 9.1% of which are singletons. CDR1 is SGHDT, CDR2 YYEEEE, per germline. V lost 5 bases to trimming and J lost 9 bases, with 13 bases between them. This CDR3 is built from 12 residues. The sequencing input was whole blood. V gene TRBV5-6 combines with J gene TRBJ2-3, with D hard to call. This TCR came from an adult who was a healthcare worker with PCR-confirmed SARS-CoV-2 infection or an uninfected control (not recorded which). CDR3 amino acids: CASSTRTLTQYF. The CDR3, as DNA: TGTGCCAGCAGTACCAGAACCCTGACGCAGTATTTT.